This TCR beta chain was obtained from a study of CD8+ T cells in alopecia areata. Study in general: Treated patients were dosed with oral tofacitinib, taking 5 to 10 mg twice daily.

The CDR3 length is 10 residues. The V end was cut by 0 bases, the J end by 5 bases, with 1 base between. The germline gives CDR1 DFQATT, CDR2 SNEGSKA (reference sequence). In the case of this clone: What it recognizes is unknown. Other DNA sequences in the same sample also yield this CDR3.

Extraction of RNA preceded its reverse transcription into cDNA, which served as the sequencing template. Produced via immunoSEQ multiplex PCR; TCRdb's table is partial and in-frame only. The table has roughly 190,000 clones, around 56% seen once. Treatment: oral pan-JAK inhibitor, 5-10 mg twice daily. PBMCs served as the source from which CD4+ and CD8+ T cells were sorted. Findings of the study overall: While patients received tofacitinib, many expanded lesional clones remained present in scalp and blood. Researchers say the link of baseline CD8+ expansion to response remains uncertain, with one nonresponder.

Material: CD4+ T cells sorted from blood, obtained at week 4, from a patient treated with tofacitinib. The chain recombines TRBV20-1 with TRBJ2-5, with unresolved D. This TCR was sampled from a human donor with alopecia areata. The CDR3: CSARDETQYF. In DNA, the CDR3 is TGCAGTGCTAGAGACGAGACCCAGTACTTC.